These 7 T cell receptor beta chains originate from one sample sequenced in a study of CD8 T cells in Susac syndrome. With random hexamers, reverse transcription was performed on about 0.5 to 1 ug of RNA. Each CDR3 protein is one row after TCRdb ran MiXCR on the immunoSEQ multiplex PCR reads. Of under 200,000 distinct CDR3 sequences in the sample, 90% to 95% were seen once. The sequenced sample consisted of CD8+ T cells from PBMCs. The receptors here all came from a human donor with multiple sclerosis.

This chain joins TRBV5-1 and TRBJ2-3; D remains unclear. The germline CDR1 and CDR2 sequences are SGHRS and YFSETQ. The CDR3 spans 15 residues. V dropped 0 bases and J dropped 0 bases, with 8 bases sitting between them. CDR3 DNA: TGCGCCAGCAGCTTGGGGCAGAAGAGCACAGATACGCAGTATTTT. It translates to CASSLGQKSTDTQYF. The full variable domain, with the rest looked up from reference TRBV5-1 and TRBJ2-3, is KAGVTQTPRYLIKTRGQQVTLSCSPISGHRSVSWYQQTPGQGLQFLFEYFSETQRNKGNFPGRFSGRQFSNSRSEMNVSTLELGDSALYLCASSLGQKSTDTQYFGPGTRLTVL.

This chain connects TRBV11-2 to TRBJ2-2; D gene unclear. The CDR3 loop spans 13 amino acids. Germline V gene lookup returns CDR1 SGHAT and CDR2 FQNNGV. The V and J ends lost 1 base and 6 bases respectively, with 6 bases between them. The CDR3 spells CASSLVVAGELFF. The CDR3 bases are TGTGCCAGCAGCTTAGTGGTGGCCGGGGAGCTGTTTTTT.

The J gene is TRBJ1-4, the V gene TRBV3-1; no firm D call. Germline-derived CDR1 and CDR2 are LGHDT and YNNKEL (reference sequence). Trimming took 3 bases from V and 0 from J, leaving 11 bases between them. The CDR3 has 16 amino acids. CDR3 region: CASSHLGTSTNEKLFF. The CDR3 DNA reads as TGTGCCAGCAGCCATTTGGGAACTTCAACTAATGAAAAACTGTTTTTT.

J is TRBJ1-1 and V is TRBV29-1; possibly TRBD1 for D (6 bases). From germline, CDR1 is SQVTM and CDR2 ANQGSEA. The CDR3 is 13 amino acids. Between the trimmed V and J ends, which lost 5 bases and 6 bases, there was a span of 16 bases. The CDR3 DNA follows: TGCAGCGTTCCCGAGGACGGGGGCCCTGAAGCTTTCTTT. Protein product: CSVPEDGGPEAFF. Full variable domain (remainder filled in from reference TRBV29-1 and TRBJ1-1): SAVISQKPSRDICQRGTSLTIQCQVDSQVTMMFWYRQQPGQSLTLIATANQGSEATYESGFVIDKFPISRPNLTFSTLTVSNMSPEDSSIYLCSVPEDGGPEAFFGQGTRLTVV.

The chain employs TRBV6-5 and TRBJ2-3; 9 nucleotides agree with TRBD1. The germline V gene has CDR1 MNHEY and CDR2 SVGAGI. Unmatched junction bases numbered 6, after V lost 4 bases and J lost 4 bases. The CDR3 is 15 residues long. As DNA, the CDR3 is TGTGCCAGCAGTTTGACAGGGGGTATATCAGATACGCAGTATTTT. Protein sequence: CASSLTGGISDTQYF.

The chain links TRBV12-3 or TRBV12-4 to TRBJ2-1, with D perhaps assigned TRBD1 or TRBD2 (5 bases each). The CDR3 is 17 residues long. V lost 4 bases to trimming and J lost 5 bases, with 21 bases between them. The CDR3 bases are TGTGCCAGCAGTTCCCAGAGACTACCTAGGGGAGACAATGAGCAGTTCTTC. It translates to CASSSQRLPRGDNEQFF.

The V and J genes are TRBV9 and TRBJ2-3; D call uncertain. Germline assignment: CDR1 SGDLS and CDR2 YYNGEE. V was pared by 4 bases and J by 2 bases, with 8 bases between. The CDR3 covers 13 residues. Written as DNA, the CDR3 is TGTGCCAGCAGCCCCCGGTACACAGATACGCAGTATTTT. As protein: CASSPRYTDTQYF.